One and the same sample provided the 21 T cell receptor beta chains below, sequenced in a study of blood T cell repertoires in COVID-19. Sequencing was performed with immunoSEQ multiplex PCR; in TCRdb, only in-frame clones are kept and a portion is missing. In the table there are 150,000 to 200,000 clones, 80% to 85% of which are singletons. The source material was peripheral blood. Source of these receptors: a woman between 65 and 79 years old with COVID-19, enrolled during active disease.

The chain joins TRBV5-1 to TRBJ2-1, with TRBD1 matching over 8 bases. The V gene's germline CDR1 is SGHRS and CDR2 YFSETQ. This CDR3 has 13 amino acids. With 9 bases clipped from V and 6 bases from J, the junction kept 8 bases outside the gene matches. The CDR3 sequence is CATGDRRRNEQFF. As DNA, the CDR3 is TGCGCCACTGGGGACAGGAGACGCAATGAGCAGTTCTTC.

The chain is built from TRBV10-3 and TRBJ1-2; 9 positions agree with TRBD1. V lost 10 bases and J lost 6; bases outside the gene matches: 6. The CDR3 has 12 amino acids. The germline gives CDR1 ENHRY, CDR2 SYGVKD. CDR3 in amino acids: CASTGQGNGYTF. The CDR3 nucleotides are TGTGCCAGCACCGGACAGGGGAATGGCTACACCTTC.

This clone was detected only once. The V call is TRBV4-3, the J call TRBJ2-3, with TRBD1 matching 8 bases. The CDR3 sequence is 17 residues long. V was pared by 0 bases and J by 5 bases, with 10 bases of the junction left unmatched. CDR1 LGHNA and CDR2 YSLEER come from the germline V gene. CDR3 bases: TGCGCCAGCAGCCAAGATTTCGGACAGGGCCGAGGAGATACGCAGTATTTT. Protein: CASSQDFGQGRGDTQYF.

The count of this clone is one. The J gene is TRBJ2-2, the V gene TRBV5-4; TRBD2 matches at 11 bases. Germline assignment: CDR1 SGHNT and CDR2 YYREEE (reference sequence). Unmatched junction bases numbered 5, after V lost 4 bases and J lost 0 bases. This CDR3 region has 17 residues. The CDR3, as DNA: TGTGCCAGCAGCCGGACTAGCGGGCCGGCGAACACCGGGGAGCTGTTTTTT. Protein: CASSRTSGPANTGELFF.

This chain joins TRBV9 and TRBJ2-1, with 11 bases fitting TRBD2. Germline assignment: CDR1 SGDLS and CDR2 YYNGEE. With 4 bases clipped from V and 9 bases from J, the junction kept 18 bases outside the gene matches. The CDR3 is 18 residues long. The chain's CDR3 is CASSPPTGTSGWLGEQFF. DNA of the CDR3: TGTGCCAGCAGCCCCCCAACCGGGACTAGCGGCTGGTTGGGTGAGCAGTTCTTC.

The V call is TRBV14, the J call TRBJ2-2; D uncertain. CDR1 SGHDN and CDR2 FVKESK come from the germline V gene. CDR3 length equals 15 residues. V gave up 4 bases and J gave up 6 bases, with 15 bases separating them. CDR3 amino acids: CASSLLFEAAGELFF. CDR3 nucleotide sequence: TGTGCCAGCAGCCTTCTCTTCGAGGCTGCCGGGGAGCTGTTTTTT.

The J gene is TRBJ2-5, the V gene TRBV7-2, with 8 bases matching TRBD2. Germline V gene sequence: CDR1 SGHTA, CDR2 FQGNSA. J was trimmed by 4 bases and V by 4 bases; bases with no gene match: 8. The CDR3 has 15 amino acids. The DNA for the CDR3 is TGTGCCAGCAGCTGGCAGTGGCTAGCGGGAGAGACCCAGTACTTC. Residues: CASSWQWLAGETQYF. The variable domain in full, completed from reference TRBV7-2 and TRBJ2-5, reads GAGVSQSPSNKVTEKGKDVELRCDPISGHTALYWYRQSLGQGLEFLIYFQGNSAPDKSGLPSDRFSAERTGGSVSTLTIQRTQQEDSAVYLCASSWQWLAGETQYFGPGTRLLVL.

This clone was seen only once. The V and J genes are TRBV19 and TRBJ1-1, with D perhaps TRBD1 (6 bases). V lost 7 bases to trimming and J lost 5 bases, with 8 bases between them. Germline CDR1 LNHDA, CDR2 SQIVND (reference sequence). The CDR3 runs to 11 residues. The CDR3 DNA reads TGTGCCAGTAAGCAGGGGACTGAAGCTTTCTTT. Protein sequence: CASKQGTEAFF.

The chain couples TRBV5-6 to TRBJ2-2, with 9 nucleotides matching TRBD2. This CDR3 has 16 amino acids. Trimming took 1 base from V and 2 from J; bases not matched to a gene: 3. CDR1 SGHDT and CDR2 YYEEEE come from the germline V gene. The DNA for the CDR3 is TGTGCCAGCAGCTTGAGGCTAGCGGGAAACACCGGGGAGCTGTTTTTT. It translates to CASSLRLAGNTGELFF. The full variable domain, its missing parts supplied by reference TRBV5-6 and TRBJ2-2, is DAGVTQSPTHLIKTRGQQVTLRCSPKSGHDTVSWYQQALGQGPQFIFQYYEEEERQRGNFPDRFSGHQFPNYSSELNVNALLLGDSALYLCASSLRLAGNTGELFFGEGSRLTVL.

This chain links TRBV29-1 with TRBJ1-1; 7 bases match TRBD1. Germline CDR1 and CDR2: SQVTM and ANQGSEA. With 3 bases clipped from V and 4 bases from J, the junction kept 11 bases outside the gene matches. The length of the CDR3 is 15 residues. The CDR3, as DNA: TGCAGCGTTGATTGGGTGACAGGGTTTAGCACTGAAGCTTTCTTT. Translation: CSVDWVTGFSTEAFF.

This sequence joins TRBV24-1 and TRBJ2-7, with D maybe TRBD1 (6 bases). Germline V gene sequence: CDR1 KGHDR, CDR2 SFDVKD. The CDR3 consists of 14 residues. Trimming cost V 3 bases and J 6 bases, with 14 bases left between them. CDR3 residues: CATSDPKQGREQYF. The DNA for the CDR3 is TGTGCCACCAGTGATCCCAAACAGGGCCGCGAGCAGTACTTC.

The chain combines TRBV15 with TRBJ1-1, with TRBD1 as a possible D gene (6 bases). This CDR3 contains 14 residues. Germline V lookup: CDR1 LNHNV, CDR2 YYDKDF (reference sequence). V lost 5 bases to trimming and J lost 0 bases, with 10 bases between them. The CDR3 loop reads CATSWNRVNTEAFF. The CDR3 DNA follows: TGTGCCACCAGCTGGAACAGGGTGAACACTGAAGCTTTCTTT.

This clone has a single count. V usage is TRBV2 and J usage is TRBJ1-4; 9 nucleotides agree with TRBD1. With V trimmed by 1 base and J by 9 bases, 9 bases remained unmatched. The CDR3 covers 16 residues. Germline V lookup: CDR1 SNHLY, CDR2 FYNNEI. The CDR3 region is CASSEGVGTGWKKLFF. In DNA, the CDR3 is TGTGCCAGCAGTGAAGGGGTGGGGACAGGGTGGAAAAAACTGTTTTTT.

This clone appeared a few times. Sequence at one end of the junction differs from germline and may be a read error. This chain connects TRBV4-1 to TRBJ2-7; 9 bases are a match to TRBD1. The CDR3 has 16 amino acids. Germline V gives CDR1 MGHRA, CDR2 YSYEKL. Here the CDR3 DNA reads TGCGCCAGCAGTCAAGATGGGGGACAGGGACGAGGAGAGCAGTACTTC. This encodes CASSQDGGQGRGEQYF.

The V gene is TRBV5-6, the J gene TRBJ2-3; the D is unclear. The CDR3 is 12 amino acids. Between the trimmed V and J ends, which lost 0 bases and 4 bases, there was a span of 3 bases. Germline CDR1 SGHDT, CDR2 YYEEEE. The CDR3 nucleotides are TGTGCCAGCAGCTTGGCATCAGATACGCAGTATTTT. Amino acids: CASSLASDTQYF.

V is TRBV11-3 and J is TRBJ2-3; possibly TRBD2 for D (5 bases). V lost 5 bases, J lost 5 bases, and 11 bases lay in between. This CDR3 region has 13 residues. Germline CDR1 is SGHNT and CDR2 is YENEEA. The CDR3 nucleotides are TGTGCCAGCAGCCAGTTAGCGCGAGATACGCAGTATTTT. This sequence encodes CASSQLARDTQYF.

V gene TRBV28 combines with J gene TRBJ2-6, with D possibly being TRBD2 (6 bases). The germline V and J ends were trimmed by 6 bases and 7 bases, with 16 bases remaining between them. The length of the CDR3 is 15 residues. Looked up from germline, CDR1 is MDHEN and CDR2 is SYDVKM. CDR3 amino acids: CASSPAGGVANVLTF. CDR3 DNA sequence: TGTGCCAGCAGCCCTGCGGGCGGGGTAGCCAACGTCCTGACTTTC.

The chain recombines TRBV2 with TRBJ2-2, with D tentatively TRBD2 (6 bases). CDR1 and CDR2 (germline): SNHLY, FYNNEI. V lost 9 bases, J lost 6 bases, and 8 bases lay in between. This CDR3 has 11 residues. This chain's CDR3 is CASGGPGELFF. CDR3 nucleotide sequence: TGTGCCAGTGGAGGGCCCGGGGAGCTGTTTTTT.

The chain links TRBV7-9 to TRBJ1-6; no definite D call. The CDR3 has 12 residues. The V and J ends lost 3 bases and 7 bases respectively, with 4 bases between them. Germline values: CDR1 SEHNR, CDR2 FQNEAQ (reference sequence). The CDR3 DNA reads as TGTGCCAGCAGCTTCGGGAATTCACCCCTCCACTTT. Translated: CASSFGNSPLHF.

The V call is TRBV5-1, the J call TRBJ2-7; 7 bases are a match to TRBD1. The V segment lost 6 bases and the J segment 6 bases; nucleotides outside the gene matches: 6. The germline gives CDR1 SGHRS, CDR2 YFSETQ. The CDR3 contains 12 residues. Here the CDR3 DNA reads TGCGCCAGCACCCTGACAGGGTTCGAGCAGTACTTC. It specifies CASTLTGFEQYF.

This clone was picked up one time. The chain links TRBV7-3 to TRBJ2-1; TRBD1 might be the D (6 bases). The germline gives CDR1 SGHTA, CDR2 FQGTGA. Trimming stripped 3 bases from V and 3 bases from J, with 12 bases between. This CDR3 comprises 15 residues. In DNA form, the CDR3 reads TGTGCCAGCAGCTTGCAGGGGAGAAGCTACAATGAGCAGTTCTTC. This sequence encodes CASSLQGRSYNEQFF.